The T cell receptor (beta chain) described here comes from a study of blood T cell repertoires in COVID-19. This clone came up once. Germline V CDR1 and CDR2: SGHDT, YYEEEE. Germline trimming cut 7 bases from V and 3 bases from J; bases unmatched to any gene: 9. The CDR3 is made up of 14 amino acids. Sequencing used immunoSEQ multiplex PCR; TCRdb keeps in-frame clones, though not all of them. The repertoire holds approximately 90,000 clones, with 86% as singletons. The TCR originated in a man older than 75 with active or convalescent COVID-19. The V call is TRBV5-6, the J call TRBJ2-5, with 7 positions matching TRBD2. The specimen was peripheral blood. CDR3 in amino acids: CASGLRDYKETQYF. The CDR3 coding sequence is TGTGCCAGCGGACTGCGGGACTACAAAGAGACCCAGTACTTC.